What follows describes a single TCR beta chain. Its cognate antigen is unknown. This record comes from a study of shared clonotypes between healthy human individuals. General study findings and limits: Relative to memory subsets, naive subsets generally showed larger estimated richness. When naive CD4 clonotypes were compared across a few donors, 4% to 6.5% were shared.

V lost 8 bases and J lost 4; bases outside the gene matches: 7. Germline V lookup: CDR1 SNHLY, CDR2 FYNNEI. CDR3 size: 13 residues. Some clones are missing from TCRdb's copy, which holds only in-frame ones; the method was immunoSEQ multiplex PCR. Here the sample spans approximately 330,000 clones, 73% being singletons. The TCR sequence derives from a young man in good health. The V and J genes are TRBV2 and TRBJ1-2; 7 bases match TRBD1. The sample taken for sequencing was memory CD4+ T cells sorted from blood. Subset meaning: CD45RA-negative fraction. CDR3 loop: CASAAGQVYGYTF. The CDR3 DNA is TGTGCCAGCGCCGCAGGACAGGTCTATGGCTACACCTTC.